These 30 T cell receptor beta chains came from one sample sequenced in a study of cytomegalovirus exposure and HLA in healthy donors. The PCR used 60 Vbeta and 13 Jbeta primers. The table came from immunoSEQ multiplex PCR; TCRdb's copy has only in-frame clones and leaves some out. The data show 150,000 to 200,000 clones, more than 70% seen once. The sample comprised PBMCs. The receptors originated from a male donor in good health and CMV-seropositive.

Only one count was recorded for this clone. This chain connects TRBV5-6 to TRBJ1-6, with D hard to call. The CDR3 has 18 residues. CDR1 SGHDT and CDR2 YYEEEE come from the germline V gene. V lost 4 bases and J 0 bases, leaving 17 bases between the germline ends. CDR3 region: CASSSLTLSGSYNSPLHF. The CDR3 DNA is TGTGCCAGCAGCAGTTTGACCTTATCGGGCTCCTATAATTCACCCCTCCACTTT.

The chain links TRBV19 to TRBJ2-1, with D possibly being TRBD1 (5 bases). Deletions cut 6 bases from V and 8 bases from J, with 14 bases between. The length of the CDR3 is 13 residues. Germline CDR1 and CDR2: LNHDA and SQIVND (reference sequence). Written as DNA, the CDR3 is TGTGCCAGTAGCGTCAGGGTAGAGGATGAGCAGTTCTTC. Protein: CASSVRVEDEQFF. Variable domain in full (rest from reference TRBV19 and TRBJ2-1): DGGITQSPKYLFRKEGQNVTLSCEQNLNHDAMYWYRQDPGQGLRLIYYSQIVNDFQKGDIAEGYSVSREKKESFPLTVTSAQKNPTAFYLCASSVRVEDEQFFGPGTRLTVL.

This rearrangement joins TRBV27 to TRBJ2-1; 10 bases fit TRBD2. Unmatched junction bases numbered 17, after V lost 7 bases and J lost 8 bases. There are 17 residues in the CDR3. Per the germline V gene, CDR1 is MNHEY and CDR2 is SMNVEV (reference sequence). The CDR3 protein is CASTPWTSGLAGDEQFF. CDR3 coding DNA: TGTGCCAGCACCCCTTGGACTAGCGGTCTCGCGGGAGATGAGCAGTTCTTC.

This clone was counted between two and nine times. The rearrangement joins TRBV14 to TRBJ2-2; possibly TRBD1 for D (6 bases). The germline CDR1 and CDR2 sequences are SGHDN and FVKESK. Trimming took 4 bases from V and 8 from J, leaving 14 bases between them. The CDR3 is 14 residues long. The CDR3 DNA follows: TGTGCCAGCAGCCTCCCCCTGGGGGCGGGGGAGCTGTTTTTT. Protein sequence: CASSLPLGAGELFF. The variable domain in full, with the rest retrieved from reference TRBV14 and TRBJ2-2, is EAGVTQFPSHSVIEKGQTVTLRCDPISGHDNLYWYRRVMGKEIKFLLHFVKESKQDESGMPNNRFLAERTGGTYSTLKVQPAELEDSGVYFCASSLPLGAGELFFGEGSRLTVL.

The chain uses TRBV5-4 and TRBJ2-3; TRBD2 matches 7 bases. V trimming: 0 bases; J trimming: 6 bases; junction bases outside the gene matches: 16. The CDR3 totals 18 residues. The germline V gene has CDR1 SGHNT and CDR2 YYREEE (reference sequence). CDR3: CASSLDSPSAGRVDTQYF. In nucleotides, the CDR3 is TGTGCCAGCAGCTTGGATTCCCCTTCTGCGGGGAGGGTGGATACGCAGTATTTT.

CDR3 in DNA: TGTGCCAGCAGTTTATTCCCGGGGACAGGGGTTCAGCCCCAGCATTTT. It specifies CASSLFPGTGVQPQHF. The chain recombines TRBV28 with TRBJ1-5; 10 nucleotides agree with TRBD1. Germline V gives CDR1 MDHEN, CDR2 SYDVKM. The V and J ends lost 1 base and 6 bases, in that order; junction bases with no gene match: 6. This CDR3 has 16 amino acids. The variable domain in full, completed from reference TRBV28 and TRBJ1-5, reads DVKVTQSSRYLVKRTGEKVFLECVQDMDHENMFWYRQDPGLGLRLIYFSYDVKMKEKGDIPEGYSVSREKKERFSLILESASTNQTSMYLCASSLFPGTGVQPQHFGDGTRLSIL.

The CDR3 DNA reads as TGTGCCAGCACCCCTCAGGCATTAGCCAAAAACATTCAGTACTTC. It codes for CASTPQALAKNIQYF. This chain joins TRBV28 and TRBJ2-4; D not certain. The germline V and J ends were trimmed by 7 bases and 0 bases, with 13 bases remaining between them. Germline V CDR1 and CDR2: MDHEN, SYDVKM. This CDR3 spans 15 amino acids.

The chain combines TRBV7-2 with TRBJ2-3; D remains unclear. CDR3 length: 13 residues. Germline CDR1 is SGHTA and CDR2 is FQGNSA. Trimming shortened V by 0 bases and J by 6 bases, and 7 bases separated the two germline ends. CDR3 region: CASSLAQSDTQYF. DNA of the CDR3: TGTGCCAGCAGCTTAGCCCAGTCGGATACGCAGTATTTT.

This clone was observed a few times. The junction departs from germline at one end; a sequencing error may be responsible. CDR3 in DNA: TGTTCCAGCAGCTTAAGTAGCGGTTCGGGGTACGAGCAGTACTTC. Protein: CSSSLSSGSGYEQYF. The J gene is TRBJ2-7, the V gene TRBV7-9, with TRBD2 as a possible D gene (6 bases). The CDR3 is 15 residues long. The V gene's germline CDR1 is SEHNR and CDR2 FQNEAQ (reference sequence).

V and J are TRBV5-1 and TRBJ2-7; 8 bases are shared with TRBD2. The CDR3 extends over 15 amino acids. The trim removed 1 base at V and 0 bases at J, leaving 3 bases unmatched. Germline values: CDR1 SGHRS, CDR2 YFSETQ. The CDR3: CASSLNSGSSYEQYF. The CDR3, as DNA: TGCGCCAGCAGCTTGAACAGCGGGAGCTCCTACGAGCAGTACTTC.

V is TRBV11-2 and J is TRBJ2-1; 10 bases align to TRBD2. The CDR3 has 15 amino acids. With V trimmed by 3 bases and J by 4 bases, 3 bases remained unmatched. The germline V gene has CDR1 SGHAT and CDR2 FQNNGV. In DNA, the CDR3 is TGTGCCAGCAGCTTCGGACTAGCGGCTTACAATGAGCAGTTCTTC. This translates into CASSFGLAAYNEQFF.

The gene calls are TRBV27 and TRBJ2-7; no reliable D call. This CDR3 contains 13 residues. The V gene lost 6 bases and the J gene lost 5 bases, with 14 bases spanning the gap. CDR1 MNHEY and CDR2 SMNVEV come from the germline V gene (reference sequence). CDR3 nucleotides: TGTGCCAGCAGCCCGTCTCCTAGACACGAGCAGTACTTC. It yields the protein CASSPSPRHEQYF.

This clone came up a few times. An end of the junction does not agree with germline; a read error may underlie this. The chain joins TRBV7-7 to TRBJ2-1; 9 bases align to TRBD2. The CDR3 has 17 amino acids. Germline CDR1 SSHAT, CDR2 FNYEAQ (reference sequence). This CDR3 is CASSLGVAGGHYNEQFF. The CDR3 coding sequence is TGTGCTAGCAGCTTAGGCGTGGCGGGAGGGCACTACAATGAGCAGTTCTTC.

This sequence joins TRBV5-1 and TRBJ2-2; 8 nucleotides align to TRBD2. The CDR3 is made up of 16 amino acids. The J segment lost 4 bases and the V segment lost 2 bases, leaving 7 bases of the junction unmatched. Germline loops: CDR1 SGHRS, CDR2 YFSETQ. As DNA, the CDR3 is TGCGCCAGCAGCTTTTCGGGAGGGCCGGGCACCGGGGAGCTGTTTTTT. It is translated as CASSFSGGPGTGELFF.

CDR3 sequence (DNA): TGTGCCACCAGCAGAGACAGGGAACGTGGAAACACCATATATTTT. Residues: CATSRDRERGNTIYF. The chain carries TRBV15 and TRBJ1-3, with D possibly matching TRBD1 (5 bases). The CDR3 runs to 15 residues. Germline assignment: CDR1 LNHNV and CDR2 YYDKDF (reference sequence). Trimming removed 0 bases from V and 3 bases from J, with 9 bases in between.

This clone occurred a few times. The chain has TRBV29-1 and TRBJ2-1; D gene unclear. The CDR3 has 13 amino acids. Trimming left V 7 bases short and J 0 bases short, with 10 bases between. The germline CDR1 and CDR2 sequences are SQVTM and ANQGSEA. This chain's CDR3 is CSALKVSYNEQFF. Here the CDR3 DNA reads TGCAGCGCTCTAAAAGTCTCCTACAATGAGCAGTTCTTC.

The rearrangement links TRBV18 to TRBJ1-1; D may be TRBD1 (6 bases). The CDR3 loop spans 14 amino acids. Germline loops: CDR1 KGHSH, CDR2 LQKENI. V shed 5 bases and J shed 1 base, with 11 bases lying between them. Written as DNA, the CDR3 is TGTGCCAGCTCATCCCGGACAGAGAACACTGAAGCTTTCTTT. Residues: CASSSRTENTEAFF.

The chain links TRBV5-1 to TRBJ2-2; D may be TRBD2 (5 bases). V was trimmed by 0 bases and J by 4 bases, leaving 10 bases between them. From germline, CDR1 is SGHRS and CDR2 YFSETQ. CDR3 length equals 15 residues. The CDR3 region is CASSLVGKSTGELFF. CDR3 nucleotide sequence: TGCGCCAGCAGCTTGGTCGGGAAGAGCACCGGGGAGCTGTTTTTT.

The chain is built from TRBV5-5 and TRBJ2-7; 9 nucleotides match TRBD1. The CDR3 has 16 amino acids. Unmatched junction bases numbered 7, after V lost 1 base and J lost 2 bases. Germline V CDR1 and CDR2: SGHKS, YYEKEE (reference sequence). The CDR3 spells CASSLRGGQGTYEQYF. The CDR3 bases are TGTGCCAGCAGCTTGAGGGGGGGACAGGGTACCTACGAGCAGTACTTC.

This chain connects TRBV9 to TRBJ2-7; tentative D call: TRBD2 (5 bases). This CDR3 comprises 14 residues. Trimming removed 0 bases at V and 6 bases at J, with 13 bases between. From germline, CDR1 is SGDLS and CDR2 YYNGEE. In nucleotides, the CDR3 is TGTGCCAGCAGCGTAGCTTGGCTAGCCCGCGAGCAGTACTTC. This encodes CASSVAWLAREQYF.

The chain links TRBV5-1 to TRBJ2-3; 8 bases line up with TRBD2. CDR1 is SGHRS, CDR2 YFSETQ, per germline. Germline trimming cut 4 bases from V and 3 bases from J; bases unmatched to any gene: 16. The length of the CDR3 is 18 residues. CDR3 DNA: TGCGCCAGCAGCCTGTGGGCCGGAGCGGGAGCAAGTACAGATACGCAGTATTTT. As protein: CASSLWAGAGASTDTQYF.

The CDR3 here is CASTTGGQPSFYGYTF. The CDR3 DNA sequence: TGTGCCAGCACTACAGGGGGCCAGCCTTCCTTCTATGGCTACACCTTC. The chain has TRBV28 and TRBJ1-2; 9 bases are a match to TRBD1. Trimming at V came to 7 bases and at J to 4 bases, leaving 13 bases not matched to a gene. Germline assignment: CDR1 MDHEN and CDR2 SYDVKM. The CDR3 consists of 16 residues.

The genes are TRBV6-1 and TRBJ1-6, with 10 positions matching TRBD1. The length of the CDR3 is 14 residues. J gave up 9 bases and V 4 bases, and 3 bases lay outside the gene matches. Germline V gene sequence: CDR1 MNHNS, CDR2 SASEGT. DNA for the CDR3: TGTGCCAGCAGTGTTGACAGGGGGCTTTCACCCCTCCACTTT. Translated: CASSVDRGLSPLHF.

The rearrangement uses TRBV7-2 and TRBJ1-2; 7 bases agree with TRBD1. Germline V CDR1 and CDR2: SGHTA, FQGNSA. V was pared by 1 base and J by 8 bases, with 4 bases of the junction left unmatched. The CDR3 totals 13 residues. CDR3 residues: CASSLVTGIGYTF. CDR3 DNA sequence: TGTGCCAGCAGCTTAGTGACAGGGATCGGCTACACCTTC.

This clone is a singleton in its sample. V and J are TRBV9 and TRBJ2-7, with 7 nucleotides matching TRBD1. The germline gives CDR1 SGDLS, CDR2 YYNGEE. The CDR3 totals 14 residues. V lost 3 bases to trimming and J lost 4 bases; unmatched junction nucleotides: 7. The CDR3 DNA reads as TGTGCCAGCAGCGGCCGGGACAGTATGTACGAGCAGTACTTC. Its protein product is CASSGRDSMYEQYF.

This clone was counted a few times. The V and J genes are TRBV2 and TRBJ1-5; a possible D gene is TRBD1 (5 bases). Germline V CDR1 and CDR2: SNHLY, FYNNEI. CDR3 length: 15 amino acids. Trimming shortened V by 4 bases and J by 1 base, and 11 bases separated the two germline ends. CDR3 in amino acids: CASSVQGNSNQPQHF. In DNA form, the CDR3 reads TGTGCCAGCAGTGTCCAGGGTAACAGCAATCAGCCCCAGCATTTT.

The chain uses TRBV5-1 and TRBJ1-6, with 7 positions matching TRBD1. The junction had 4 bases not matched to a gene; V was cut back by 0 bases and J by 7 bases. The CDR3 covers 15 residues. Looked up from germline, CDR1 is SGHRS and CDR2 is YFSETQ. CDR3 coding DNA: TGCGCCAGCAGCTTGGCCGAACAGGGGAATTCACCCCTCCACTTT. Protein: CASSLAEQGNSPLHF.

This clone is judged medium-sized. The J gene is TRBJ1-6, the V gene TRBV5-1; a possible D gene is TRBD1 (6 bases). Germline CDR1 SGHRS, CDR2 YFSETQ. The CDR3 spans 14 residues. The V and J ends lost 0 bases and 7 bases respectively, with 8 bases between them. CDR3 loop: CASSLDGQNSPLHF. In DNA, the CDR3 is TGCGCCAGCAGCTTGGATGGACAGAATTCACCCCTCCACTTT.

The chain is built from TRBV5-4 and TRBJ2-3, with 8 bases fitting TRBD1. The CDR3 runs 16 residues. The germline V gene encodes CDR1 SGHNT and CDR2 YYREEE (reference sequence). Germline trimming cut 0 bases from V and 3 bases from J; bases unmatched to any gene: 6. The CDR3 protein is CASSLDGQGKTDTQYF. The CDR3 nucleotides read TGTGCCAGCAGCTTGGACGGACAGGGAAAGACAGATACGCAGTATTTT.

The chain couples TRBV7-9 to TRBJ1-6, with 8 bases that match TRBD1. The germline V gene encodes CDR1 SEHNR and CDR2 FQNEAQ (reference sequence). This CDR3 contains 14 residues. The trim removed 2 bases at V and 9 bases at J, leaving 3 bases unmatched. CDR3 protein: CASSLPGGFSPLHF. The CDR3 nucleotides read TGTGCCAGCAGCTTACCAGGGGGCTTTTCACCCCTCCACTTT.